This T cell receptor beta chain is from a study of blood T cells in healthy people across ages. It was with a sample-barcoded 5' primer and a J-beta primer mix that a second PCR of roughly 7 to 12 cycles was run. TCRdb recomputed calls from the 5' RACE reads with MiXCR, one row per CDR3 protein. The table has hundreds of thousands of distinct CDR3 sequences, about three fifths seen once; the top ten hold roughly 22%. Germline CDR1 is MGHDK and CDR2 is SYGVNS. The CDR3 spans 14 residues. Concerning this clonotype itself: A read error may explain this, as a much larger clone is one base away.

The chain links TRBV25-1 to TRBJ2-1, with TRBD2 matching 8 bases. The assigned J gene may be wrong: the sequence end matches TRBJ2-7 better. Sequencing was performed on blood. This receptor was taken from a young man in good health. The CDR3 reads CASSAGGAYNEQYF. The CDR3 bases are TGTGCCAGCAGTGCGGGGGGGGCGTACAATGAGCAGTACTTC.